This T cell receptor (beta chain) was profiled in a study of CXCR3-negative and CXCR3-positive naive CD8 T cells. Findings and caveats of the study: Similarly elevated diversity marked both naive subsets, with memory CD8+ cells showing far lower diversity.

This CDR3 contains 14 residues. Germline V gene lookup returns CDR1 SGHDN and CDR2 FVKESK. With respect to this clonotype: Its antigen is not known.

TRB cDNA was prepared as libraries by UMI-labeled 5' RACE. TCRdb derives one entry per CDR3 protein from the 5' RACE reads, leaving out DNA. The sample totals some 40,000 distinct CDR3 sequences. The material sequenced was memory CD8+ T cells from blood. The receptor comes from a human donor in good health. Some clones in this sample may be carry-over from other donors' samples. The rearrangement uses TRBV14 and TRBJ2-1; TCRdb outputs TRBD1, but without DNA this stays unchecked. CDR3 protein: CASSQGGGSYEQFF. Together with reference TRBV14 and TRBJ2-1, the CDR3 gives the full variable domain: EAGVTQFPSHSVIEKGQTVTLRCDPISGHDNLYWYRRVMGKEIKFLLHFVKESKQDESGMPNNRFLAERTGGTYSTLKVQPAELEDSGVYFCASSQGGGSYEQFFGPGTRLTVL.